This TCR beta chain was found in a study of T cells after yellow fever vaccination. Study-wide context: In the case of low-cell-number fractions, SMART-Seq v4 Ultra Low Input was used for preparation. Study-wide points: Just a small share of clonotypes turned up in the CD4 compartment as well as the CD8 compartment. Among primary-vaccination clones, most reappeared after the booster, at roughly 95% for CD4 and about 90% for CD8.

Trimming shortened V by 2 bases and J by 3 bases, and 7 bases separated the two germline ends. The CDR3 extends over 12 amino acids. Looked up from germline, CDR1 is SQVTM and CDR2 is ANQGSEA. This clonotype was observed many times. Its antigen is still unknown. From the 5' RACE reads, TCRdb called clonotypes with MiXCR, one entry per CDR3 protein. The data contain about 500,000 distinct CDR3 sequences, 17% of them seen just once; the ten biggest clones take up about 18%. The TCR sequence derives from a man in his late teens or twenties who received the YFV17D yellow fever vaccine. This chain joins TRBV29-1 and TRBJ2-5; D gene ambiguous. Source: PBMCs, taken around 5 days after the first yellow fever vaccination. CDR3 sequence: CSVETAKETQYF. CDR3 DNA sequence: TGCAGCGTTGAAACGGCTAAAGAGACCCAGTACTTC.